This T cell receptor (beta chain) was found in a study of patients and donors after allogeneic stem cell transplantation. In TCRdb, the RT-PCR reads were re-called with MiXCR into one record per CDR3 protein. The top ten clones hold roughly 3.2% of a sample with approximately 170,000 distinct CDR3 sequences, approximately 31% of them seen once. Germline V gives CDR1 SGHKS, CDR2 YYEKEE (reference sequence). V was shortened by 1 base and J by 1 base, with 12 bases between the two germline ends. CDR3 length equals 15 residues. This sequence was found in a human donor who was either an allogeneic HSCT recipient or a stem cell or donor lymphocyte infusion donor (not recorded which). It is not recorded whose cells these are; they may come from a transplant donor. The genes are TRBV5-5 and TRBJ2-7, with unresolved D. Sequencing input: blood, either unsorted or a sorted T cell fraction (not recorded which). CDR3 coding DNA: TGTGCCAGCAGCTTGTTTCTAGGTCGATCCTACGAGCAGTACTTC. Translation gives CASSLFLGRSYEQYF.